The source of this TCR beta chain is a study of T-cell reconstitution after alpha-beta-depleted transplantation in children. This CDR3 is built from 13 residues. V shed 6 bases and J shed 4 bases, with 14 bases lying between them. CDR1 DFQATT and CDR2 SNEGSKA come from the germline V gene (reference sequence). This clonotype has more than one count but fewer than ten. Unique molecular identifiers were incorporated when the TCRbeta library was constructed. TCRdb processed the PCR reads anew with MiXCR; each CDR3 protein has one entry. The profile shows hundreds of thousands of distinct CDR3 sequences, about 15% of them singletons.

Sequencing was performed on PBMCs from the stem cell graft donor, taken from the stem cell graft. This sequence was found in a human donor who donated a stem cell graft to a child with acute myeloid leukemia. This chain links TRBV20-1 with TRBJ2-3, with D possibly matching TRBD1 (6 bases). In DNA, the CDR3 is TGCAGTGCCGTACAGGGAGTGGCAGATACGCAGTATTTT. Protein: CSAVQGVADTQYF.